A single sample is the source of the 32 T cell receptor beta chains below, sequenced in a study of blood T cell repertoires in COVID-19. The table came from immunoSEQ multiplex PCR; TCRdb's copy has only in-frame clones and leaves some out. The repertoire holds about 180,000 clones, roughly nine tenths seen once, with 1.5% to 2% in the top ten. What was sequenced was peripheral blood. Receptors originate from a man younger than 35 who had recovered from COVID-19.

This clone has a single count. The CDR3 nucleotides read TGTGCCAGCAGTTTTGGCGGGGACTCCAGCTCTGGGGCCAACGTCCTGACTTTC. Its translation is CASSFGGDSSSGANVLTF. This chain joins TRBV28 and TRBJ2-6; possible D gene TRBD2, 6 bases. In germline, CDR1 is MDHEN, CDR2 SYDVKM. Trimming stripped 3 bases from V and 0 bases from J, with 15 bases between. The CDR3 length is 18 residues.

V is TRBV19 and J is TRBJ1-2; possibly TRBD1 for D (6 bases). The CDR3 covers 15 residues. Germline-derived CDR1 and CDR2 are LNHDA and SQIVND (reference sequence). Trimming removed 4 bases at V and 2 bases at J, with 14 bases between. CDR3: CASSNGGRRNYGYTF. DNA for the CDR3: TGTGCCAGTAGTAATGGGGGCAGGCGGAACTATGGCTACACCTTC. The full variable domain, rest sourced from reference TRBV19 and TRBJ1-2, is DGGITQSPKYLFRKEGQNVTLSCEQNLNHDAMYWYRQDPGQGLRLIYYSQIVNDFQKGDIAEGYSVSREKKESFPLTVTSAQKNPTAFYLCASSNGGRRNYGYTFGSGTRLTVV.

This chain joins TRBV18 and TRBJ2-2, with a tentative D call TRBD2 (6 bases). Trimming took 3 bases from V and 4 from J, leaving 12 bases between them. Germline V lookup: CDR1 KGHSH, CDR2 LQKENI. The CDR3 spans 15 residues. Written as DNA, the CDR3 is TGTGCCAGCTCACCCTATAGCGGAATCACCGGGGAGCTGTTTTTT. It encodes CASSPYSGITGELFF.

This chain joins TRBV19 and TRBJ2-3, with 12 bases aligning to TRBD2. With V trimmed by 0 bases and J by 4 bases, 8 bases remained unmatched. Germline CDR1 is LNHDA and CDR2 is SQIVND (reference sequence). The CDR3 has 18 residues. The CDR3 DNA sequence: TGTGCCAGTAGTATAGATCGGCCTAGCGGGAGGGGGGCAGATACGCAGTATTTT. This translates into CASSIDRPSGRGADTQYF.

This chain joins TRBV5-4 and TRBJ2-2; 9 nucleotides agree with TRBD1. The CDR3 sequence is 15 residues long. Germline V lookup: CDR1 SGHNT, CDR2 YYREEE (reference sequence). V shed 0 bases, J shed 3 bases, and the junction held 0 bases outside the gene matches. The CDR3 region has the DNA TGTGCCAGCAGCTTGGGGACAGGGGACACCGGGGAGCTGTTTTTT. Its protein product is CASSLGTGDTGELFF.

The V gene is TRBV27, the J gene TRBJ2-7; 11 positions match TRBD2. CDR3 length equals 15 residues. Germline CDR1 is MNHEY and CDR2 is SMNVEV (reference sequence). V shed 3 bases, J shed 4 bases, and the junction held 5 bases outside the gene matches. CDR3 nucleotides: TGTGCCAGCAGTTTCGGACTAGCGGGTCCATACGAGCAGTACTTC. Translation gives CASSFGLAGPYEQYF.

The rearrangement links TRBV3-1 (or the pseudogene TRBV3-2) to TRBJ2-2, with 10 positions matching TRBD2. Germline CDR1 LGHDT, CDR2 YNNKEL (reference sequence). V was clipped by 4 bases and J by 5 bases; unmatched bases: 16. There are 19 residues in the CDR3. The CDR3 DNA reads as TGTGCCAGCAGCCCCCCGGCGCTAGCGGGAGATTGGAGGACCGGGGAGCTGTTTTTT. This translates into CASSPPALAGDWRTGELFF.

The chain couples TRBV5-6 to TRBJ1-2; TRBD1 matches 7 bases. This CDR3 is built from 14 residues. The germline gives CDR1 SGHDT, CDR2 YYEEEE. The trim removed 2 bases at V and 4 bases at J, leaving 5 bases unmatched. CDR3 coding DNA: TGTGCCAGCAGCTTAACGACAGGGTCCTATGGCTACACCTTC. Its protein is CASSLTTGSYGYTF.

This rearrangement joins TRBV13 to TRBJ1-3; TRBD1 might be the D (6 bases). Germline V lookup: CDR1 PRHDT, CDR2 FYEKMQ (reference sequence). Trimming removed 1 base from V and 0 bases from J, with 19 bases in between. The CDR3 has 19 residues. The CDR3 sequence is CASSLVGTRIDDSGNTIYF. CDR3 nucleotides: TGTGCCAGCAGCTTAGTTGGGACACGGATAGATGACTCTGGAAACACCATATATTTT.

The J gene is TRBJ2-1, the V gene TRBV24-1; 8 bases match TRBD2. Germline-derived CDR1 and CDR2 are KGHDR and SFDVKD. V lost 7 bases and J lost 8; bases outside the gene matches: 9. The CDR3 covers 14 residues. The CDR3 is CATSRGLAGDEQFF. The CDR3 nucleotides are TGTGCCACCAGCCGAGGGCTAGCGGGTGATGAGCAGTTCTTC.

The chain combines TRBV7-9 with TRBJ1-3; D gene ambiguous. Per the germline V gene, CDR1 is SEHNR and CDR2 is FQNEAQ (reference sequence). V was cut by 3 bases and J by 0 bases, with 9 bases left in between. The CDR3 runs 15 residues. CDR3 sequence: CASSFSGSSGNTIYF. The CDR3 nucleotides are TGTGCCAGCAGCTTTTCCGGGTCCTCTGGAAACACCATATATTTT.

The CDR3 loop is CASSIVPGQSYEQYF. In nucleotides, the CDR3 is TGCGCCAGCAGCATCGTACCGGGACAGTCCTACGAGCAGTACTTC. The rearrangement uses TRBV5-1 and TRBJ2-7; 7 bases map to TRBD1. With 4 bases clipped from V and 1 base from J, the junction kept 8 bases outside the gene matches. CDR1 SGHRS and CDR2 YFSETQ come from the germline V gene. The CDR3 is 15 residues long.

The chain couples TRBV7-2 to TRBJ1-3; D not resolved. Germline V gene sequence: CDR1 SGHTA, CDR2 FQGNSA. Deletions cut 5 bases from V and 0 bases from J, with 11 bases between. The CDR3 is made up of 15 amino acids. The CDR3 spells CASSETVNSGNTIYF. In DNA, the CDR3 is TGTGCCAGCAGCGAAACAGTAAACTCTGGAAACACCATATATTTT.

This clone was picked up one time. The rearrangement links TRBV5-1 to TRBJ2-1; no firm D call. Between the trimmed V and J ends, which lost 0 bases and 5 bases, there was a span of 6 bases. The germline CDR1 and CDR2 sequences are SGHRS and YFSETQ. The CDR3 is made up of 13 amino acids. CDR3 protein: CASSLGSNNEQFF. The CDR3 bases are TGCGCCAGCAGCTTGGGAAGCAACAATGAGCAGTTCTTC.

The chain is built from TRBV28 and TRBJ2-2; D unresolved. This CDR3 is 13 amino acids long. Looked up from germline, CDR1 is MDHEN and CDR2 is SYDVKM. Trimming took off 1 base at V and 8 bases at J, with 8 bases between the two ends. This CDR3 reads CASSLYQRGELFF. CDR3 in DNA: TGTGCCAGCAGTTTATATCAGCGAGGGGAGCTGTTTTTT.

In DNA form, the CDR3 reads TGTGCCAGCAGTTCCGCGGGAGGGCGGACAGATACGCAGTATTTT. It translates to CASSSAGGRTDTQYF. The rearrangement uses TRBV28 and TRBJ2-3; 9 positions agree with TRBD2. The ends lost 4 bases at V and 3 bases at J; junction bases unmatched: 5. Germline CDR1 MDHEN, CDR2 SYDVKM. The CDR3 length is 15 residues.

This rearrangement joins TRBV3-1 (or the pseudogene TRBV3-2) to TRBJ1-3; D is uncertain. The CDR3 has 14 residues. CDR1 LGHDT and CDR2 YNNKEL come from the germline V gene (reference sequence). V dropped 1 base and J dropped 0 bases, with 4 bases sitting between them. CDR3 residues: CASSQGLSGNTIYF. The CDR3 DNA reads TGTGCCAGCAGCCAAGGACTCTCTGGAAACACCATATATTTT.

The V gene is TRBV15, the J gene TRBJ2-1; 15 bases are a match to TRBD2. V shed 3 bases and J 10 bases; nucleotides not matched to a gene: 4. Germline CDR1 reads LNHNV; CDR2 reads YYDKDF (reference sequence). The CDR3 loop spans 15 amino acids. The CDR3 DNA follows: TGTGCCACCAGCAGGGGACTAGCGGGAGGTCTCGAGCAGTTCTTC. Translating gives CATSRGLAGGLEQFF. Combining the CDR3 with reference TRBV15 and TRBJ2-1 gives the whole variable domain DAMVIQNPRYQVTQFGKPVTLSCSQTLNHNVMYWYQQKSSQAPKLLFHYYDKDFNNEADTPDNFQSRRPNTSFCFLDIRSPGLGDTAMYLCATSRGLAGGLEQFFGPGTRLTVL.

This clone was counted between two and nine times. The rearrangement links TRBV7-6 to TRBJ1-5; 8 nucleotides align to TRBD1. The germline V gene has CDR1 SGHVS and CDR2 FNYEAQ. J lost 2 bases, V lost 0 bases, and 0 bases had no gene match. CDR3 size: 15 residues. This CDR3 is CASSLATGGNQPQHF. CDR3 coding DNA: TGTGCCAGCAGCTTAGCGACAGGGGGCAATCAGCCCCAGCATTTT.

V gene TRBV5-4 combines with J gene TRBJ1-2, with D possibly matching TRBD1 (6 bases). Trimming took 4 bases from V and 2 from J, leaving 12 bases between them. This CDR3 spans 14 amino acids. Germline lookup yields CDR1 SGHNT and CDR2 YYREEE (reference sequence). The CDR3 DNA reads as TGTGCCAGCAGCACATACAGGGTAAACTATGGCTACACCTTC. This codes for CASSTYRVNYGYTF. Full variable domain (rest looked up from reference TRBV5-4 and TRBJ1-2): ETGVTQSPTHLIKTRGQQVTLRCSSQSGHNTVSWYQQALGQGPQFIFQYYREEENGRGNFPPRFSGLQFPNYSSELNVNALELDDSALYLCASSTYRVNYGYTFGSGTRLTVV.

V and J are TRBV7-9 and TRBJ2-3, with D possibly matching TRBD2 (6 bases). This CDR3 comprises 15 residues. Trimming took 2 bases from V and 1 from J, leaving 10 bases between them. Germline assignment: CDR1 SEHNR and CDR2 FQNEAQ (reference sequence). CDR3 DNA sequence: TGTGCCAGCAGCTTAAGGTCTAGCGGCACAGATACGCAGTATTTT. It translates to CASSLRSSGTDTQYF.

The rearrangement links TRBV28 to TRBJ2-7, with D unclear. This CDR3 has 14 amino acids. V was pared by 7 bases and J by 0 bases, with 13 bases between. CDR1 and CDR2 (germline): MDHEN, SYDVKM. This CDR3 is CASTTEPGSYEQYF. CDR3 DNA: TGTGCCAGCACTACTGAACCCGGCTCCTACGAGCAGTACTTC. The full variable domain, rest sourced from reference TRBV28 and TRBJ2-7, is DVKVTQSSRYLVKRTGEKVFLECVQDMDHENMFWYRQDPGLGLRLIYFSYDVKMKEKGDIPEGYSVSREKKERFSLILESASTNQTSMYLCASTTEPGSYEQYFGPGTRLTVT.

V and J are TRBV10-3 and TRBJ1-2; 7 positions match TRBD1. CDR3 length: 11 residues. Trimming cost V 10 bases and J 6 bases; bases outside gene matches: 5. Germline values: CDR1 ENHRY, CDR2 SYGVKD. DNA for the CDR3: TGTGCCACCGGCAGGGGGAATGGCTACACCTTC. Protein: CATGRGNGYTF.

Here the CDR3 reads CASSVGVSGTGNTGELFF. CDR3 nucleotides: TGTGCCAGCAGCGTAGGGGTTAGCGGGACGGGGAACACCGGGGAGCTGTTTTTT. The chain uses TRBV9 and TRBJ2-2, with 8 nucleotides matching TRBD2. The CDR3 loop spans 18 amino acids. V shed 0 bases and J 1 base; nucleotides not matched to a gene: 8. Germline V lookup: CDR1 SGDLS, CDR2 YYNGEE.

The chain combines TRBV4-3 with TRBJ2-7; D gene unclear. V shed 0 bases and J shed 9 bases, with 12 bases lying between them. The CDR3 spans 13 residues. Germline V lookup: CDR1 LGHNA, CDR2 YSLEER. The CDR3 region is CASSQDLNTGQYF. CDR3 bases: TGCGCCAGCAGCCAAGACCTAAATACGGGGCAGTACTTC.

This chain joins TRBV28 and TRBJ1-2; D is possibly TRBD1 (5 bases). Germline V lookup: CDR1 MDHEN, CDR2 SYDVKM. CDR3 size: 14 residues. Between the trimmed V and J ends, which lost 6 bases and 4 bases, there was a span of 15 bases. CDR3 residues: CASSTIAGVYGYTF. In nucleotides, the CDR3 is TGTGCCAGCAGCACGATAGCGGGGGTCTATGGCTACACCTTC.

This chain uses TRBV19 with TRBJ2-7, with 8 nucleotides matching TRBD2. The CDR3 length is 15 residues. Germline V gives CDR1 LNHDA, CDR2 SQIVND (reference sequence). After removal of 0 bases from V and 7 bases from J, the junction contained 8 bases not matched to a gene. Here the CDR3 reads CASSIDPAGVFEQYF. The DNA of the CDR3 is TGTGCCAGTAGTATAGATCCAGCGGGAGTGTTTGAGCAGTACTTC.

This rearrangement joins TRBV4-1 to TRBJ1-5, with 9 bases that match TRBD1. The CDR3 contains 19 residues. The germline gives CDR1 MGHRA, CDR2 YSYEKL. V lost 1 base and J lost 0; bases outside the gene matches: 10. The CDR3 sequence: CASSQGRWTGEISNQPQHF. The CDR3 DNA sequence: TGCGCCAGCAGCCAAGGGAGGTGGACAGGGGAGATTAGCAATCAGCCCCAGCATTTT.

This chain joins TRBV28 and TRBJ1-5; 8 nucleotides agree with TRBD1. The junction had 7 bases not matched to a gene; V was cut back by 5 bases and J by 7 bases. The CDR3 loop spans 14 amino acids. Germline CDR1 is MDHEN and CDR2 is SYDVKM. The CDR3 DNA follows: TGTGCCAGCAGTACGGACAGGGTGAGGCAGCCCCAGCATTTT. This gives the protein CASSTDRVRQPQHF.

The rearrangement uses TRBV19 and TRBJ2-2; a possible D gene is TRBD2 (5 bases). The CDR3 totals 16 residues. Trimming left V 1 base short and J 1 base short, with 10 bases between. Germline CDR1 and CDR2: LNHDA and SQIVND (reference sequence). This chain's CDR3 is CASSIVSSGNTGELFF. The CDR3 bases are TGTGCCAGTAGTATAGTTTCAAGCGGGAACACCGGGGAGCTGTTTTTT.

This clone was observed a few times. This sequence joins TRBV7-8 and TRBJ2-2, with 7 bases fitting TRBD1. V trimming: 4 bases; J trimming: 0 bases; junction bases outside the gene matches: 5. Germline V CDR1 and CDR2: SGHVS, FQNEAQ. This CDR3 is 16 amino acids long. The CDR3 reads CASSSTGQSNTGELFF. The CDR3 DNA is TGTGCCAGCAGCTCCACGGGACAGTCGAACACCGGGGAGCTGTTTTTT.

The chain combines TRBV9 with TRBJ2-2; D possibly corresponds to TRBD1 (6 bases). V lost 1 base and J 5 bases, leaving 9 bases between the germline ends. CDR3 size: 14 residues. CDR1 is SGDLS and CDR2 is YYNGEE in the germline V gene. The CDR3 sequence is CASSVSQGTGELFF. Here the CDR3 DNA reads TGTGCCAGCAGCGTATCCCAGGGGACCGGGGAGCTGTTTTTT.